Sequencing of this TCR beta chain was carried out in a study of Graves' ophthalmopathy and Graves' hyperthyroidism. Findings of the study overall: A majority of expanded thyroid clonotypes exceeding 0.001 frequency were likewise present in blood. It was with roughly 71% sensitivity and about 72% specificity that the model predicted ophthalmopathy progression.

Other autoimmune diseases, uncontrolled infections, pregnancy or lactation excluded patients from enrollment. Diagnosis relied on clinical symptoms, serum thyroxine, TRAb, thyroid ultrasound and orbital computed tomography. In its sample, this clonotype was seen once. Its antigen remains unidentified. This may stem from a read error, because a much larger clone lies one nucleotide away. Amplification of the TCR beta CDR3 regions used RNA transcripts (as template). First-round RT-PCR with HTBI primers preceded a second-round multiplex PCR. Each CDR3 protein gets one entry after TCRdb re-called the multiplex PCR reads with MiXCR. The table records over a million distinct CDR3 sequences, 36% of them present only once. In germline, CDR1 is SGHVS, CDR2 FQNEAQ. The CDR3 is 14 amino acids.

The TCR originated in an adult man with Graves' hyperthyroidism. The gene calls are TRBV7-8 and TRBJ1-2; weak D call: TRBD1 (5 bases). The sample consisted of peripheral blood or thyroid tissue (not recorded which). In DNA form, the CDR3 reads TGTGCCAGCAGCCCGGACATTCTCAGCTATGGCTACGCCTTC. Translated: CASSPDILSYGYAF.